This T cell receptor beta chain was sequenced in a study of blood T cells in healthy people across ages. A J-beta primer mix and a sample-barcoded 5' primer were used in a second PCR of roughly 6 to 11 cycles. TCRdb used MiXCR to reprocess the 5' RACE reads, holding one entry per CDR3 protein. The sample lists approximately 730,000 distinct CDR3 sequences, 40% to 45% occurring once. This clonotype was detected a few times. This CDR3 has 14 amino acids. The V gene end was trimmed by 4 bases and the J gene end by 11 bases; junction bases not matched to a gene: 11. Germline CDR1 reads SGHRS; CDR2 reads YFSETQ.

This clonotype was obtained from a woman aged 55-70 years in good health. Sequenced sample: blood. The rearrangement uses TRBV5-1 and TRBJ2-4; 8 bases agree with TRBD2. The CDR3 protein is CASSVGRGATLQYF. The DNA for the CDR3 is TGCGCCAGCAGCGTGGGGCGGGGGGCGACCCTTCAGTACTTC. The full variable domain, rest sourced from reference TRBV5-1 and TRBJ2-4, is KAGVTQTPRYLIKTRGQQVTLSCSPISGHRSVSWYQQTPGQGLQFLFEYFSETQRNKGNFPGRFSGRQFSNSRSEMNVSTLELGDSALYLCASSVGRGATLQYFGAGTRLSVL.